These 16 T cell receptor beta chains share one sample of origin, sequenced in a study of PD-L1 blockade in urothelial cancer. Time point of the sample: peripheral blood 6 weeks after treatment start. Data came from immunoSEQ multiplex PCR; TCRdb stores just in-frame clones and leaves some out. The sample lists more than 35,000 clones; 82% were seen once. The material was PBMCs, obtained around atezolizumab (anti-PD-L1) treatment. All receptors derive from a man aged 55 to 70 with urothelial cancer.

V and J are TRBV19 and TRBJ2-5; 8 bases line up with TRBD1. Germline CDR1 is LNHDA and CDR2 is SQIVND (reference sequence). V lost 3 bases, J lost 2 bases, and 5 bases stayed unmatched. CDR3 size: 15 residues. CDR3 residues: CASSIGGQVQETQYF. CDR3 nucleotides: TGTGCCAGTAGTATTGGGGGACAGGTGCAAGAGACCCAGTACTTC.

In this sample, this clone turned up a few times. V usage is TRBV19 and J usage is TRBJ1-5, with D perhaps TRBD1 (6 bases). This CDR3 contains 14 residues. Per germline, CDR1 LNHDA and CDR2 SQIVND (reference sequence). Trimming removed 4 bases from V and 5 bases from J, with 12 bases in between. The CDR3 nucleotides are TGTGCCAGTAGTAGACAGGTTGGGGATCAGCCCCAGCATTTT. This translates into CASSRQVGDQPQHF.

The CDR3 DNA reads TGTGCCAGTAGGTCTAACAGGGCCAATCAGCCCCAGCATTTT. Translating it yields CASRSNRANQPQHF. This rearrangement joins TRBV19 to TRBJ1-5; weak D call: TRBD1 (6 bases). The CDR3 consists of 14 residues. With 6 bases removed from V and 3 bases from J, the gap between germline ends came to 12 bases. Germline values: CDR1 LNHDA, CDR2 SQIVND (reference sequence).

This clone has a single count. The chain has TRBV5-6 and TRBJ1-5; TRBD1 matches at 11 bases. Germline lookup yields CDR1 SGHDT and CDR2 YYEEEE. V lost 4 bases to trimming and J lost 0 bases; unmatched junction nucleotides: 6. There are 17 residues in the CDR3. The CDR3 DNA follows: TGTGCCAGCAGCCGCCGGACAGGGGGCCTTAGCAATCAGCCCCAGCATTTT. Amino acid sequence: CASSRRTGGLSNQPQHF.

V and J are TRBV28 and TRBJ2-2; TRBD2 matches 14 bases. The length of the CDR3 is 21 residues. V gave up 4 bases and J gave up 6 bases; unmatched junction bases: 19. Looked up from germline, CDR1 is MDHEN and CDR2 is SYDVKM. The CDR3 reads CASSSPFTGTSGGGISGELFF. The CDR3 coding sequence is TGTGCCAGCAGTTCCCCCTTTACCGGGACTAGCGGGGGCGGTATATCCGGGGAGCTGTTTTTT.

This clone appeared a few times. This chain links TRBV9 with TRBJ1-2; D is uncertain. The germline V and J ends were trimmed by 0 bases and 8 bases, with 11 bases remaining between them. CDR3 size: 13 residues. Germline V gene lookup returns CDR1 SGDLS and CDR2 YYNGEE. The CDR3 nucleotides read TGTGCCAGCAGCGTAGTATCAGCGAACGGCTACACCTTC. Amino acids: CASSVVSANGYTF.

The chain recombines TRBV5-1 with TRBJ1-6; D is uncertain. The CDR3 has 13 amino acids. CDR1 and CDR2 (germline): SGHRS, YFSETQ. V gave up 0 bases and J gave up 9 bases, with 7 bases separating them. Here the CDR3 DNA reads TGCGCCAGCAGCTTGGGACAAGGTTCACCCCTCCACTTT. Its translation: CASSLGQGSPLHF.

This clone came up once. The CDR3 DNA sequence: TGTGCCAGCAGTTTAGCGACTGACAATGAGCAGTTCTTC. Translation: CASSLATDNEQFF. The chain uses TRBV28 and TRBJ2-1; D is unresolved. Trimming removed 2 bases at V and 5 bases at J, with 7 bases between. Germline V lookup: CDR1 MDHEN, CDR2 SYDVKM. The CDR3 loop spans 13 amino acids.

The gene calls are TRBV5-1 and TRBJ2-1; possibly TRBD1 for D (5 bases). Germline V gene sequence: CDR1 SGHRS, CDR2 YFSETQ. The CDR3 consists of 15 residues. V lost 0 bases and J 8 bases, leaving 15 bases between the germline ends. Here the CDR3 DNA reads TGCGCCAGCAGCTTGGGACAGCTCCTAAGGGATGAGCAGTTCTTC. Protein product: CASSLGQLLRDEQFF.

The chain is built from TRBV15 and TRBJ2-7, with D possibly being TRBD2 (5 bases). This CDR3 is 13 amino acids long. V was clipped by 5 bases and J by 0 bases, with 8 bases between them. The germline gives CDR1 LNHNV, CDR2 YYDKDF (reference sequence). CDR3 DNA: TGTGCCACCAGCTCGGGGATCTCCTACGAGCAGTACTTC. Encoded protein: CATSSGISYEQYF.

V and J are TRBV19 and TRBJ2-3; 8 bases are a match to TRBD1. Germline CDR1 reads LNHDA; CDR2 reads SQIVND (reference sequence). The junction had 10 bases not matched to a gene; V was cut back by 9 bases and J by 2 bases. This CDR3 comprises 15 residues. The CDR3 bases are TGTGCCAGCACAAAACAGGGGGTTTTCACAGATACGCAGTATTTT. Translation gives CASTKQGVFTDTQYF.

The chain employs TRBV29-1 and TRBJ2-5; D not resolved. The CDR3 contains 11 residues. Germline CDR1 and CDR2: SQVTM and ANQGSEA. V was clipped by 2 bases and J by 6 bases, with 7 bases between them. CDR3: CSVEFSKTQYF. The DNA of the CDR3 is TGCAGCGTTGAATTTAGCAAGACCCAGTACTTC.

This clone was seen more than once but under ten times. This rearrangement joins TRBV12-5 to TRBJ1-1; 12 bases are a match to TRBD1. Germline V gives CDR1 LGHNT, CDR2 FRNRAP. CDR3 length equals 18 residues. V gave up 1 base and J gave up 6 bases; unmatched junction bases: 12. The CDR3 DNA is TGTGCTAGTGGTTTGGCCCTCCCGGGACAGGGGGCGCACCCTGAAGCTTTCTTT. It specifies CASGLALPGQGAHPEAFF.

This chain joins TRBV11-1 and TRBJ2-4; 7 bases line up with TRBD1. The J segment lost 0 bases and the V segment lost 5 bases, leaving 7 bases of the junction unmatched. Germline V gene lookup returns CDR1 SGHAT and CDR2 FQDESV (reference sequence). The CDR3 runs to 16 residues. This chain's CDR3 is CASSPRDRLAKNIQYF. As DNA, the CDR3 is TGTGCCAGCAGCCCACGGGACAGACTAGCCAAAAACATTCAGTACTTC.

The CDR3 coding sequence is TGTGCCAGCAGTTACTGGGCTGACACTAGCACAGATACGCAGTATTTT. Its translation is CASSYWADTSTDTQYF. The J gene is TRBJ2-3, the V gene TRBV6-5; no clear D gene. CDR1 MNHEY and CDR2 SVGAGI come from the germline V gene. The CDR3 consists of 16 residues. V lost 1 base and J 0 bases, leaving 11 bases between the germline ends.

J is TRBJ1-2 and V is TRBV5-1; D call uncertain. Deletions cut 0 bases from V and 0 bases from J, with 9 bases between. The CDR3 loop spans 15 amino acids. CDR1 is SGHRS, CDR2 YFSETQ, per germline. CDR3 sequence reads: CASSLEFGTNYGYTF. CDR3 nucleotides: TGCGCCAGCAGCTTGGAATTCGGGACTAACTATGGCTACACCTTC.